One T cell receptor beta chain is described in this entry. This specimen belongs to a study of blood T cell repertoires in COVID-19. Study-level information: Specimens from acute and convalescent COVID-19 originated in the United States, Italy and Spain.

This CDR3 is built from 16 residues. V was clipped by 5 bases and J by 1 base; unmatched bases: 5. The V gene's germline CDR1 is SGHNT and CDR2 YENEEA. Libraries were prepared by immunoSEQ multiplex PCR; TCRdb keeps only in-frame clonotypes and omits some of them. The top ten hold about 3% of the sample, which has 250,000 to 350,000 clones, 86% seen once. This TCR came from a woman aged 25 to 39 with active or convalescent COVID-19. The source material was peripheral blood. The V call is TRBV11-3, the J call TRBJ2-2; 9 nucleotides agree with TRBD1. The CDR3 DNA sequence: TGTGCCAGCAGCGTCACAGGGGGCCGGAACACCGGGGAGCTGTTTTTT. Protein product: CASSVTGGRNTGELFF.